This T cell receptor beta chain was profiled in a study of CD8 T cells in ankylosing spondylitis. Study findings and constraints: Matched ankylosing spondylitis synovial fluid reportedly contained a significantly enriched population of disease-linked clones. Some motif variants were previously reported in reactive arthritis synovial fluid and blood.

This clonotype was observed at least ten times. The antigen is unknown. The CDR3 spans 17 residues. After removal of 4 bases from V and 4 bases from J, the junction contained 7 bases not matched to a gene. CDR1 and CDR2 from the germline V gene are SGHRS and YFSETQ. TCRdb re-called the 5' RACE reads through MiXCR, storing one row per CDR3 protein. The sample includes more than 300,000 distinct CDR3 sequences, approximately 10% of them seen just once. The sequence was obtained from a female donor with ankylosing spondylitis or in good health (not recorded which). The chain is built from TRBV5-1 and TRBJ2-1; 14 bases are shared with TRBD2. Sample: blood, either unsorted or a sorted T cell fraction (not recorded which). Here the CDR3 DNA reads TGCGCCAGCAGCCCGGGACTAGCGGGGGTTTCTTACAATGAGCAGTTCTTC. Amino acids: CASSPGLAGVSYNEQFF.